A single sample gave rise to the 20 T cell receptor beta chains below, sequenced in a study of Graves' ophthalmopathy and Graves' hyperthyroidism. The study amplified TCR beta CDR3 regions using RNA transcripts. First-round RT-PCR employed HTBI primers, with a second-round multiplex PCR after it. TCRdb used MiXCR to reprocess the multiplex PCR reads, holding one entry per CDR3 protein. In the table there are around 1,000,000 distinct CDR3 sequences, about two fifths of which are singletons. Sequencing was done on a sample of peripheral blood or thyroid tissue (not recorded which). These receptors came from an adult man with Graves' hyperthyroidism.

The DNA of the CDR3 is TGTGCCACCAGCAGAGATCTGGGTAGCGGCGGCTACACCTTC. This codes for CATSRDLGSGGYTF. The rearrangement uses TRBV15 and TRBJ1-2; D is uncertain. The germline V gene has CDR1 LNHNV and CDR2 YYDKDF (reference sequence). Deletions cut 0 bases from V and 8 bases from J, with 13 bases between. The CDR3 has 14 residues. The full variable domain, rest sourced from reference TRBV15 and TRBJ1-2, is DAMVIQNPRYQVTQFGKPVTLSCSQTLNHNVMYWYQQKSSQAPKLLFHYYDKDFNNEADTPDNFQSRRPNTSFCFLDIRSPGLGDTAMYLCATSRDLGSGGYTFGSGTRLTVV.

The genes are TRBV10-3 and TRBJ1-5, with 9 bases that match TRBD1. J lost 4 bases, V lost 6 bases, and 7 bases had no gene match. The germline V gene has CDR1 ENHRY and CDR2 SYGVKD. The CDR3 totals 15 residues. The CDR3 coding sequence is TGTGCCATCAGCTACCTGGGACAGGGAAATCAGCCCCAGCATTTT. Encoded protein: CAISYLGQGNQPQHF.

V and J are TRBV25-1 and TRBJ1-1; perhaps TRBD1 as D (6 bases). The CDR3 length is 15 residues. The germline V gene encodes CDR1 MGHDK and CDR2 SYGVNS. Trimming removed 5 bases at V and 1 base at J, with 14 bases between. CDR3 bases: TGTGCCAGCAGTTCCCGAGAAGGGGGGAACACTGAAGCTTTCTTT. Protein sequence: CASSSREGGNTEAFF.

V is TRBV24-1 and J is TRBJ1-1; D unresolved. Germline V lookup: CDR1 KGHDR, CDR2 SFDVKD. The CDR3 runs 14 residues. The V gene lost 3 bases and the J gene lost 10 bases, with 17 bases spanning the gap. For the CDR3, the DNA is TGTGCCACCAGTGATACGTCCGGGCTGGTCGCAGCTTTCTTT. Amino acids: CATSDTSGLVAAFF.

This clonotype has a single count. The V and J genes are TRBV20-1 and TRBJ1-4, with TRBD1 matching over 10 bases. In germline, CDR1 is DFQATT, CDR2 SNEGSKA (reference sequence). J was trimmed by 8 bases and V by 7 bases; bases with no gene match: 4. The CDR3 runs to 12 residues. The CDR3 protein is CSGRTGGEKLFF. For the CDR3, the DNA is TGCAGTGGGAGGACAGGGGGGGAAAAACTGTTTTTT.

The chain joins TRBV29-1 to TRBJ2-6, with 7 bases identical to TRBD1. The J segment lost 0 bases and the V segment lost 4 bases, leaving 3 bases of the junction unmatched. Germline V gene lookup returns CDR1 SQVTM and CDR2 ANQGSEA. The CDR3 totals 15 residues. The CDR3 DNA is TGCAGCGTTGGACAGGGAGTCTCTGGGGCCAACGTCCTGACTTTC. As protein: CSVGQGVSGANVLTF.

This clonotype was seen ten or more times. The chain couples TRBV4-2 to TRBJ1-1; 7 nucleotides match TRBD1. The CDR3 contains 15 residues. Losses at the gene ends were 4 bases for V and 3 bases for J; bases not matched to a gene: 8. Germline V gene data show CDR1 as LGHNA and CDR2 as YNFKEQ. Written as DNA, the CDR3 is TGTGCCAGCAGCCCGAGGACAGGTTCGTACACTGAAGCTTTCTTT. Amino acids: CASSPRTGSYTEAFF.

The chain is built from TRBV7-2 and TRBJ2-2; TRBD1 matches 9 bases. CDR3 length: 16 residues. V gave up 5 bases and J gave up 5 bases; unmatched junction bases: 9. Germline CDR1 and CDR2: SGHTA and FQGNSA. The chain's CDR3 is CASSADRGGRTGELFF. The CDR3 bases are TGTGCCAGCAGCGCAGACAGGGGGGGGCGAACCGGGGAGCTGTTTTTT.

The chain couples TRBV29-1 to TRBJ1-2; TRBD1 matches 7 bases. Trimming at V came to 5 bases and at J to 7 bases, leaving 4 bases not matched to a gene. Germline-derived CDR1 and CDR2 are SQVTM and ANQGSEA. This CDR3 spans 11 amino acids. This CDR3 reads CSVRTGGGYTF. The CDR3 nucleotides read TGCAGCGTTAGGACAGGAGGTGGCTACACCTTC. Looking up the rest from reference TRBV29-1 and TRBJ1-2 gives the full variable domain: SAVISQKPSRDICQRGTSLTIQCQVDSQVTMMFWYRQQPGQSLTLIATANQGSEATYESGFVIDKFPISRPNLTFSTLTVSNMSPEDSSIYLCSVRTGGGYTFGSGTRLTVV.

The rearrangement joins TRBV24-1 to TRBJ2-3; D might be TRBD1 (6 bases). The germline V and J ends were trimmed by 4 bases and 1 base, with 11 bases remaining between them. The CDR3 spans 15 residues. Germline loops: CDR1 KGHDR, CDR2 SFDVKD. CDR3 protein: CATSDPAGGTDTQYF. The CDR3 DNA reads TGTGCCACCAGTGACCCCGCAGGGGGCACAGATACGCAGTATTTT.

The chain has TRBV15 and TRBJ2-7; 9 bases are a match to TRBD1. Germline-derived CDR1 and CDR2 are LNHNV and YYDKDF (reference sequence). CDR3 length: 15 residues. With V trimmed by 2 bases and J by 6 bases, 8 bases remained unmatched. The CDR3 DNA reads as TGTGCCACCAGCAGATTGGGACAGGGTAAGGGCGAGCAGTACTTC. This gives the protein CATSRLGQGKGEQYF. The complete variable domain, with remaining parts taken from reference TRBV15 and TRBJ2-7, reads DAMVIQNPRYQVTQFGKPVTLSCSQTLNHNVMYWYQQKSSQAPKLLFHYYDKDFNNEADTPDNFQSRRPNTSFCFLDIRSPGLGDTAMYLCATSRLGQGKGEQYFGPGTRLTVT.

This clonotype has more than one count but fewer than ten. The gene calls are TRBV6-2 or TRBV6-3 and TRBJ2-5, with 8 bases matching TRBD2. The ends lost 2 bases at V and 5 bases at J; junction bases unmatched: 7. CDR1 MNHEY and CDR2 SVGEGT come from the germline V gene. There are 15 residues in the CDR3. For the CDR3, the DNA is TGTGCCAGCAGTTACATCGGGGGGGCTGCGGAGACCCAGTACTTC. Translation: CASSYIGGAAETQYF.

The chain uses TRBV20-1 and TRBJ1-4; maybe TRBD1 (5 bases). Germline V CDR1 and CDR2: DFQATT, SNEGSKA (reference sequence). The V end lost 4 bases, the J end lost 5 bases, and 17 bases lay between the germline ends. The CDR3 is made up of 15 amino acids. CDR3 DNA: TGCAGTGCTACCACAGATTCAGGGACCAATGAAAAACTGTTTTTT. The encoded protein is CSATTDSGTNEKLFF.

This chain links TRBV5-1 with TRBJ1-1, with a weak D call TRBD1 (5 bases). The CDR3 is 15 residues long. The ends were cut back, 0 bases at V and 4 bases at J, with 13 bases in the middle. Germline V lookup: CDR1 SGHRS, CDR2 YFSETQ. The CDR3 protein is CASSLGSNRGTEAFF. The CDR3 region has the DNA TGCGCCAGCAGCTTGGGGTCGAATAGGGGCACTGAAGCTTTCTTT.

In this sample, this clonotype turned up many times. The genes are TRBV20-1 and TRBJ1-1, with 9 bases that match TRBD1. V was pared by 3 bases and J by 4 bases, with 9 bases of the junction left unmatched. This CDR3 contains 15 residues. CDR1 DFQATT and CDR2 SNEGSKA come from the germline V gene (reference sequence). The CDR3 reads CSASGGRDRVTEAFF. The CDR3 DNA is TGCAGTGCTAGTGGGGGGCGGGACAGGGTCACTGAAGCTTTCTTT.

The V and J genes are TRBV20-1 and TRBJ1-4; D not certain. This CDR3 is 13 amino acids long. Germline V gives CDR1 DFQATT, CDR2 SNEGSKA (reference sequence). The V gene lost 5 bases and the J gene lost 5 bases, with 12 bases spanning the gap. This CDR3 is CSARAEQNEKLFF. The CDR3 DNA follows: TGCAGTGCTCGGGCAGAACAAAATGAAAAACTGTTTTTT.

This clonotype occurred many times. V and J are TRBV19 and TRBJ1-5; TRBD1 agrees at 8 bases. The CDR3 has 17 amino acids. J was trimmed by 7 bases and V by 3 bases; bases with no gene match: 14. Germline V lookup: CDR1 LNHDA, CDR2 SQIVND (reference sequence). CDR3 nucleotides: TGTGCCAGTAGTATCGATCGGGTAAACAGGGGGACGCAGCCCCAGCATTTT. It codes for CASSIDRVNRGTQPQHF.

This clonotype has only a few counts. This chain uses TRBV25-1 with TRBJ1-1, with 10 bases that match TRBD1. This CDR3 is built from 15 residues. J was trimmed by 6 bases and V by 6 bases; bases with no gene match: 10. The germline V gene has CDR1 MGHDK and CDR2 SYGVNS. CDR3: CASRSSGTGAPEAFF. The CDR3, as DNA: TGTGCCAGCAGATCATCCGGGACAGGGGCCCCTGAAGCTTTCTTT.

In this sample, this clonotype turned up many times. The chain joins TRBV7-2 to TRBJ1-3; 8 positions agree with TRBD1. The length of the CDR3 is 17 residues. With 5 bases clipped from V and 0 bases from J, the junction kept 9 bases outside the gene matches. In germline, CDR1 is SGHTA, CDR2 FQGNSA. CDR3 region: CASSTRTGSLSGNTIYF. CDR3 DNA sequence: TGTGCCAGCAGCACTAGGACAGGGTCCCTCTCTGGAAACACCATATATTTT.

The table lists this clonotype with a few counts. Mismatch with germline at one junction end may stem from a read error. The CDR3 loop reads CASSPREGRETQCF. CDR3 in DNA: TGTGCCAGCAGTCCGCGGGAGGGCCGAGAGACCCAGTGCTTC. The chain joins TRBV2 to TRBJ2-5, with 9 bases identical to TRBD2. The CDR3 extends over 14 amino acids. Germline V gene data show CDR1 as SNHLY and CDR2 as FYNNEI.